The text below deals with one TCR beta chain. This entry belongs to a study of blood T cell repertoires in COVID-19. Generated by immunoSEQ multiplex PCR, the TCRdb table keeps only in-frame clones and is missing some. The data show 300,000 to 400,000 clones, about 86% seen once. Germline CDR1 SGHRS, CDR2 YFSETQ. V was trimmed by 0 bases and J by 7 bases, leaving 13 bases between them. The length of the CDR3 is 15 residues. The source is a man in his thirties or forties with active or convalescent COVID-19. The sequenced sample consisted of peripheral blood. The V call is TRBV5-1, the J call TRBJ2-2; tentatively, D is TRBD1 (6 bases). The CDR3 sequence is CASSLGQAKGGELFF. The CDR3 region has the DNA TGCGCCAGCAGCTTGGGACAGGCGAAGGGCGGGGAGCTGTTTTTT.